Listed below are T cell receptor beta chains from one sample, sequenced in a study of T cells in Graves' hyperthyroidism and ophthalmopathy. TCRdb re-analysed the multiplex PCR reads in MiXCR, keeping a single row per CDR3 protein. The table shows about 840,000 distinct CDR3 sequences, with roughly 37% occurring only once. Specimen: blood. The receptors stem from a man between 18 and 35 years old with Graves' hyperthyroidism. CDR3s include the opening cysteine and the closing phenylalanine or tryptophan. A D gene is named only where the DNA matches it firmly. Some rows have no size entry. The others give once, few or many, or a class for an expanded clone.

abundance,j_gene,v_gene,d_gene,CDR3nt,CDR3aa
few,TRBJ1-2,TRBV7-9,NA,TGTGCCAGCACGCTCCTTGGCGGGGCGGATGGCTACACCTTC,CASTLLGGADGYTF
NA,TRBJ2-3,TRBV20-1,TRBD1,TGCAGTGCTAGGGGGCAGGGGGCGCGGTGGGCAGATACGCAGTATTTT,CSARGQGARWADTQYF
many,TRBJ2-7,TRBV20-1,NA,TGCAGTGCTAGAGGGGCGTCCTACGAGCAGTACTTC,CSARGASYEQYF
many,TRBJ2-7,TRBV29-1,TRBD1,TGCAGCGGGACAGGGGCGACTTCCCCCTACGAGCAGTACTTC,CSGTGATSPYEQYF
few,TRBJ1-2,TRBV7-9,TRBD1,TGTGCCAGCAGCTCTGGACAGGGGATAGACTATGGCTACACCTTC,CASSSGQGIDYGYTF
NA,TRBJ2-7,TRBV7-2,NA,TGTGCCAGCAGCCGCGTATCCTACGAGCAGTACTTC,CASSRVSYEQYF
NA,TRBJ1-2,TRBV10-3,NA,TGTGCCAGCAGCCAATCCGCGCCCCAATACGGCTACACCTTC,CASSQSAPQYGYTF
NA,TRBJ2-7,TRBV5-1,TRBD2,TGCGCCAGCAGCTTCGCACCTAGCGGGAGGGTGATTGAGCAGTACTTC,CASSFAPSGRVIEQYF
many,TRBJ2-7,TRBV29-1,TRBD1,TGCAGCGCGTGGGACAGGAGCTCCTACGAGCAGTACTTC,CSAWDRSSYEQYF
NA,TRBJ2-7,TRBV7-8,NA,TGTGCCAGCAGCTTCCTGGCAGGGGTCTACGAGCAGTACTTC,CASSFLAGVYEQYF
NA,TRBJ1-6,TRBV2,NA,TGTGCCAGCTCCCCGGACACGGATTATTCACCCCTCCACTTT,CASSPDTDYSPLHF
many,TRBJ2-2,TRBV10-3,NA,TGTGCCATCAGTGCACAGGGTACCGGGGAGCTGTTTTTT,CAISAQGTGELFF
NA,TRBJ1-2,TRBV5-4,NA,TGTGCCAGCAGCTTGTCAGAAGACTATGGCTACACCTTC,CASSLSEDYGYTF
NA,TRBJ2-5,TRBV11-1,NA,TGTGCCAGCAGCTCTACGAGGTCAGGGTGGGCCCAGTACTTC,CASSSTRSGWAQYF
many,TRBJ1-1,TRBV5-1,NA,TGCGCCAGCAGCTTGGCCGGGACATTGGAAGCTTTCTTT,CASSLAGTLEAFF
NA,TRBJ2-7,TRBV24-1,TRBD2,TGTGCCAGCAGTCAGACTAGCGATTTCTCCTACGAGCAGTACTTC,CASSQTSDFSYEQYF
few,TRBJ2-5,TRBV7-9,TRBD2,TGCGCCAGCAGCCAGACGGCGGGAGGGCCAAGAGAGACCCAGTACTTC,CASSQTAGGPRETQYF
NA,TRBJ2-2,TRBV7-3,TRBD2,TGTGCCAGCAGCCCAGGACTAGCAATTGAGGCCGGGGAGCTGTTTTTT,CASSPGLAIEAGELFF
NA,TRBJ2-1,TRBV20-1,TRBD1,TGCAGTGCTACGACAGGGAACTACAATGAGCAGTTCTTC,CSATTGNYNEQFF
few,TRBJ1-1,TRBV7-6,NA,TGTGCCAGCAGCTTAGGCGGGGAGTACACTGAAGCTTTCTTT,CASSLGGEYTEAFF
few,TRBJ1-1,TRBV11-2,TRBD1,TGTGCCAGCAGCTTTGGGGACAGAAACACTGAAGCTTTCTTT,CASSFGDRNTEAFF
few,TRBJ2-5,TRBV6-1,NA,TGTGCCAGCAGTTACTCGTCGGGGCACCAAGAGACCCAGTACTTC,CASSYSSGHQETQYF
NA,TRBJ2-2,TRBV5-1,TRBD2,TGCGCCAGCAGCATGGTCGGCGGGGGGCACACCGGGGAGCTGTTTTTT,CASSMVGGGHTGELFF
NA,TRBJ2-2,TRBV19,TRBD2,TGTGCCAGTAGCCACCCCGCGGGGGAGAACACCGGGGAGCTGTTTTTT,CASSHPAGENTGELFF
NA,TRBJ1-1,TRBV9,NA,TGTGCCAGCAGCCCGGGGACGGATCCTAAGAACACTGAAGCTTTCTTT,CASSPGTDPKNTEAFF
NA,TRBJ1-5,TRBV12-3/TRBV12-4,NA,TGTGCCAGCAGTAAGGAACAGGGTCAACAGCCCCAGCATTTT,CASSKEQGQQPQHF
NA,TRBJ1-2,TRBV15,NA,TGTGCCACCAGAGATTCAGGGTCCTATGGCTACACCTTC,CATRDSGSYGYTF
NA,TRBJ1-1,TRBV4-1,NA,TGCGCCAGCAGCCAAGAGGGACCGCAGGCTTTCTTT,CASSQEGPQAFF
many,TRBJ1-6,TRBV10-3,TRBD1,TGTGCCATCAGGGGACAGGATAATTCACCCCTCCACTTT,CAIRGQDNSPLHF
NA,TRBJ1-1,TRBV4-1,NA,TGCGCCAGCAGCCAAGTACAGATGAACACTGAAGCTTTCTTT,CASSQVQMNTEAFF
NA,TRBJ2-7,TRBV6-5,TRBD1,TGTGCCAGCGCTTTAGGGACAGGGGCCGAGCAGTACTTC,CASALGTGAEQYF
many,TRBJ2-2,TRBV20-1,NA,TGCAGTGCTATGGTGGGGTTCACCGGGGAGCTGTTTTTT,CSAMVGFTGELFF
NA,TRBJ2-7,TRBV20-1,TRBD2,TGCAGTGCCCTTCGGACTAGCGGGGGGTTAAACTACGAGCAGTACTTC,CSALRTSGGLNYEQYF
NA,TRBJ1-1,TRBV12-3/TRBV12-4,NA,TGTGCCAGCACTTTCGGGACTGAAGCTTTCTTT,CASTFGTEAFF
many,TRBJ2-5,TRBV29-1,TRBD2,TGCAGCGTTGACGGAGGCGGGAGGAGTTATAGAGAGACCCAGTACTTC,CSVDGGGRSYRETQYF
NA,TRBJ2-5,TRBV24-1,TRBD2,TGTGCCACCAGTGACACCGGGACTAGCGGGAGAATCCGGGAGACCCAGTACTTC,CATSDTGTSGRIRETQYF
many,TRBJ1-1,TRBV2,NA,TGTGCCAGCAGTGGGGGGATGGGTTACACTGAAGCTTTCTTT,CASSGGMGYTEAFF
NA,TRBJ2-7,TRBV4-1,NA,TGCGCCAGCAGCCAAGATGGGGGGACGGGAACCTACGAGCAGTACTTC,CASSQDGGTGTYEQYF
few,TRBJ2-5,TRBV12-3/TRBV12-4,NA,TGTGCCAGCAGTTTGGGTGTTGGCGGGGTCGGCGAGACCCAGTACTTC,CASSLGVGGVGETQYF
NA,TRBJ2-7,TRBV6-1,NA,TGTGCCAGCAGTGAAGACACGACCTACGAGCAGTACTTC,CASSEDTTYEQYF
many,TRBJ2-2,TRBV6-4,NA,TGTGCCAGCAGCGGGGAGCTGTTTTTT,CASSGELFF
NA,TRBJ1-1,TRBV19,TRBD1,TGTGCCAGTAGCAACCGGGACAGGGCGGCTTTCTTT,CASSNRDRAAFF
NA,TRBJ1-1,TRBV11-3,TRBD1,TGTGCCAGCAGCTTACATTCTGGGACAGGGAACACTGAAGCTTTCTTT,CASSLHSGTGNTEAFF
many,TRBJ1-4,TRBV5-6,NA,TGTGCCAGCAGCTCCGCTCTAGGAAAACTGTTTTTT,CASSSALGKLFF
many,TRBJ1-1,TRBV20-1,NA,TGCAGTGTCAAGATCGGGAACACTGAAGCTTTCTTT,CSVKIGNTEAFF
many,TRBJ1-2,TRBV9,TRBD1,TGTGCCAGCAGCAGGGGACAGGCCCGACGGGGCTACACCTTC,CASSRGQARRGYTF